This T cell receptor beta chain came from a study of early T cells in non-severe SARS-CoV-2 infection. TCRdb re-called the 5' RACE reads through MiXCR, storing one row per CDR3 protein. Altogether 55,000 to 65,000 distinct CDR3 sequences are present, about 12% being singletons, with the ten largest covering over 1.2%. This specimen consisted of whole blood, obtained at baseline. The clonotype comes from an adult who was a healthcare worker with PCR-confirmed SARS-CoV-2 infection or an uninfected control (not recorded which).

The CDR3 DNA follows: TGTGCCAGCTCAACAGGGGGAAGAAACACCATATATTTT. It specifies CASSTGGRNTIYF. The rearrangement uses TRBV12-3 or TRBV12-4 and TRBJ1-3, with 8 positions matching TRBD1. The CDR3 contains 13 residues. V was pared by 8 bases and J by 5 bases, with 5 bases of the junction left unmatched.